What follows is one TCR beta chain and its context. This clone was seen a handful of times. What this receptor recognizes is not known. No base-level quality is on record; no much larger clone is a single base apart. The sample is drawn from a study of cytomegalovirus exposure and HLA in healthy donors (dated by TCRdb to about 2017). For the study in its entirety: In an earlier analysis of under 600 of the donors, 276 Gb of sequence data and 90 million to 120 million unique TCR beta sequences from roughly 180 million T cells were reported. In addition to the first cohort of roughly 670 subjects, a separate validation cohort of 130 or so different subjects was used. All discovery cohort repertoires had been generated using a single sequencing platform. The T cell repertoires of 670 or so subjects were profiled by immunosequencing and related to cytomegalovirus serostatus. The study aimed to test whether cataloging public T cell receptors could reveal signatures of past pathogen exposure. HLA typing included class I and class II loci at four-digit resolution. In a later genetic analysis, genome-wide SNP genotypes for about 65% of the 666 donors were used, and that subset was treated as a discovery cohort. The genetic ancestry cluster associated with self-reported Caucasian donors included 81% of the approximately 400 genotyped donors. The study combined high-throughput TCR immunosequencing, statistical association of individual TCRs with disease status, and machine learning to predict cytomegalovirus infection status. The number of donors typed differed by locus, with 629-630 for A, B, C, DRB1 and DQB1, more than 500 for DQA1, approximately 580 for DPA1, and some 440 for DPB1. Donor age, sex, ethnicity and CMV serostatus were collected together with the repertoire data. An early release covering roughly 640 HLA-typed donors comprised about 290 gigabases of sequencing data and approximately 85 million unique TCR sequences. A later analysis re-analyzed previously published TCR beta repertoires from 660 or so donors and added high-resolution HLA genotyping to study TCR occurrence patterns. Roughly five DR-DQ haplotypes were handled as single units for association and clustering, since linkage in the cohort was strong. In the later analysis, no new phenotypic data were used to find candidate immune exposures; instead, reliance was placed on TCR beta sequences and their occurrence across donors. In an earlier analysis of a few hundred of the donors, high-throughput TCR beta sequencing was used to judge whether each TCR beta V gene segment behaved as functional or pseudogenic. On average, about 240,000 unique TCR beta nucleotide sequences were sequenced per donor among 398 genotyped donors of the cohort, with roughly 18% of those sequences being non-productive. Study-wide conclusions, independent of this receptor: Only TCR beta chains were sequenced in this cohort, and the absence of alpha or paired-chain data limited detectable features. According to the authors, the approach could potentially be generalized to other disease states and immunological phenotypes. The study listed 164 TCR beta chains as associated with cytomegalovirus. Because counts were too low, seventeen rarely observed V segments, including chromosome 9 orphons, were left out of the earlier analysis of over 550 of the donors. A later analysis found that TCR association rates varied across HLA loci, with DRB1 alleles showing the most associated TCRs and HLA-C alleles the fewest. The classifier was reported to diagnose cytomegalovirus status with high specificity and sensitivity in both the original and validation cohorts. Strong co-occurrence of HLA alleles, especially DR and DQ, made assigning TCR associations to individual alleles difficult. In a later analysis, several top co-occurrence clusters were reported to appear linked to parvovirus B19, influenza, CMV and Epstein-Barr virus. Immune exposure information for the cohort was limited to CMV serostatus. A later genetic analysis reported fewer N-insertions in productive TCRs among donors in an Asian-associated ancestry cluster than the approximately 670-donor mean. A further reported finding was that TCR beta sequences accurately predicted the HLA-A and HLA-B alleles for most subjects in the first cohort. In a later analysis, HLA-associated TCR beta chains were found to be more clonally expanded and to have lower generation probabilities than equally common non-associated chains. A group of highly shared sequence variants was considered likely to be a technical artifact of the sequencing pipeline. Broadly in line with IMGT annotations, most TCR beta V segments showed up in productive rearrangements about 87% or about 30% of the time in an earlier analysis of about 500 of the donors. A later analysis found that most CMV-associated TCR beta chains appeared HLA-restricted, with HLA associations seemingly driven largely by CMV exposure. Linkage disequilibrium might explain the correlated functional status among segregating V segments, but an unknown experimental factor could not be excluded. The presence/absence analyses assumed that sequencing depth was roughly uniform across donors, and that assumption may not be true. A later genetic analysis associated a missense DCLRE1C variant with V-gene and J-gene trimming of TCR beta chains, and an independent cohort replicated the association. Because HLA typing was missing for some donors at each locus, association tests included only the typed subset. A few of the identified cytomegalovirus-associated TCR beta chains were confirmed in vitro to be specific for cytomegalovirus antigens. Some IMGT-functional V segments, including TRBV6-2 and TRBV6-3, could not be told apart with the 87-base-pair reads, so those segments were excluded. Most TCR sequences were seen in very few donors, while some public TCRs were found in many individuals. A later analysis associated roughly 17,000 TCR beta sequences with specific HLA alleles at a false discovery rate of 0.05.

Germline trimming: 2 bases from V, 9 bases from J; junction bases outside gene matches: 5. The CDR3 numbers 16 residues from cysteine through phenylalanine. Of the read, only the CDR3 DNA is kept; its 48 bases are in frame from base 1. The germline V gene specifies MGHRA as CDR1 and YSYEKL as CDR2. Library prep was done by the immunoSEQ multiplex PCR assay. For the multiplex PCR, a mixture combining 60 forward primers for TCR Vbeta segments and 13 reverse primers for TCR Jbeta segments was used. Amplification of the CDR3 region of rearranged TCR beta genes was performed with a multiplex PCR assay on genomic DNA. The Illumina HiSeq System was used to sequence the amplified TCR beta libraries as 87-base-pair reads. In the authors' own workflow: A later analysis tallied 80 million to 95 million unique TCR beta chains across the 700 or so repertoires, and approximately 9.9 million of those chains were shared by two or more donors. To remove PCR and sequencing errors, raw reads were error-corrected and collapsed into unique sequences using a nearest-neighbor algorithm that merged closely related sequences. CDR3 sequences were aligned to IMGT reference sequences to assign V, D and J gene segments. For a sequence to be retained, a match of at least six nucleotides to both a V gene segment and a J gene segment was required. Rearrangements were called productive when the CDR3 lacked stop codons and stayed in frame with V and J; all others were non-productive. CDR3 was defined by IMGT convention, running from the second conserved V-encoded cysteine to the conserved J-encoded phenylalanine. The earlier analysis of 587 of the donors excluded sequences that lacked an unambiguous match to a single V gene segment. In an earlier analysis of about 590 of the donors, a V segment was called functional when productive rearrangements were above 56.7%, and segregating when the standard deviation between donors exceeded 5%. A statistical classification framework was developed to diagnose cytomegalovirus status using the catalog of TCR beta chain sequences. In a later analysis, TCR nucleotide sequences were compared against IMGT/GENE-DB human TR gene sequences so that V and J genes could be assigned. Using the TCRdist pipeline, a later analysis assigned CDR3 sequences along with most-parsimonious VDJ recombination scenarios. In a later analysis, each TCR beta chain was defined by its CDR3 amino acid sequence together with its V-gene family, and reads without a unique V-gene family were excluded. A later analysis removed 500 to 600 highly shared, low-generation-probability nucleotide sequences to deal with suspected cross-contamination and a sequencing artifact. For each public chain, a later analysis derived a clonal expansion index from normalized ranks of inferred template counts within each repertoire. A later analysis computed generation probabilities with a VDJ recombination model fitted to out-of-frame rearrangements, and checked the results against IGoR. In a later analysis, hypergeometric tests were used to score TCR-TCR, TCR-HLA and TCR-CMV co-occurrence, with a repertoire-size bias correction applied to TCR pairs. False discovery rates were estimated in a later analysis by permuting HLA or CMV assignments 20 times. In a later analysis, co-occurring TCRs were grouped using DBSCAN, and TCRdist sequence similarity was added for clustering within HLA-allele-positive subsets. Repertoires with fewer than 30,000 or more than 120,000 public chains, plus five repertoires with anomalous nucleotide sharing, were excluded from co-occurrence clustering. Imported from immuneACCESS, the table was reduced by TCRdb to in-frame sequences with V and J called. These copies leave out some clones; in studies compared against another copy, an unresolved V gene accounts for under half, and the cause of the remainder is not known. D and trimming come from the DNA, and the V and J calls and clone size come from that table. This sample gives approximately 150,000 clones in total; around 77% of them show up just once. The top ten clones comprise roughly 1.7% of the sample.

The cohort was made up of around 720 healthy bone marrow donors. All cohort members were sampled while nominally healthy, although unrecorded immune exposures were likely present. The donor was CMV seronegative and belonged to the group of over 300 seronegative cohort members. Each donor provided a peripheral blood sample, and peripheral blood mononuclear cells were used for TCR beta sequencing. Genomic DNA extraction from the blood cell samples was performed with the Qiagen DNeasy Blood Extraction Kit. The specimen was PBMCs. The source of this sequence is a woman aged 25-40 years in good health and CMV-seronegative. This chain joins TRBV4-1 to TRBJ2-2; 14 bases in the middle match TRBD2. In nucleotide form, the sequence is TGCGCCAGCAGCCAAATAGGGACTAGCGGGAGTTGGGAGCTGTTTTTT. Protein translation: CASSQIGTSGSWELFF.